The present entry profiles one TCR beta chain with its context. Its specificity is unknown. TCRdb's copy holds only in-frame clones and misses some; the assay was immunoSEQ multiplex PCR. The sample lists tens of thousands of clones, just over 90% occurring once. Per the germline V gene, CDR1 is LGHNA and CDR2 is YNFKEQ. V was clipped by 4 bases and J by 5 bases; unmatched bases: 2. This CDR3 has 13 residues. This record comes from a study of PD-1 blockade in classical Hodgkin lymphoma. General observations from the study: The diversity seen at baseline in complete responders resembled that of newly diagnosed patients.

Every patient experienced relapse after autologous stem cell transplantation, and brentuximab vedotin exposure varied. This receptor was taken from a human donor with classical Hodgkin lymphoma. The material sequenced was peripheral blood mononuclear cells (PBMCs), taken at baseline. The rearrangement uses TRBV4-2 and TRBJ1-5; 7 positions agree with TRBD1. The CDR3 reads CASSPTGYQPQHF. The CDR3 DNA is TGTGCCAGCAGCCCGACAGGGTATCAGCCCCAGCATTTT.